This T cell receptor (beta chain) was identified in a study of vaccination and CD4 T cells after COVID-19. As for this clonotype: The antigen remains unidentified.

Trimming took 0 bases from V and 3 from J, leaving 20 bases between them. CDR3 length equals 18 residues. Per germline, CDR1 SGHAT and CDR2 FQNNGV. Whole-study results and caveats: For convalescent patients, a median 86.3% of reactive clones surfaced exclusively after vaccination.

Sequenced with the Oncomine TCR Beta short-read assay was DNA taken from cultured CD4+ T cells. TCRdb processed the PCR reads anew with MiXCR; each CDR3 protein has one entry. This table has some 15,000 distinct CDR3 sequences, 55% to 75% appearing once. The treatment was: approximately 11-day PBMC culture with coronavirus spike peptide pools or control peptides (ViraFEST assay). The clonotype was recovered from a human donor who had recovered from COVID-19. The chain couples TRBV11-2 to TRBJ2-5, with D perhaps matching TRBD2 (5 bases). The sequencing sample was made of CD4+ T cells from blood, cultured in vitro. CDR3: CASSLDRGRRTIKETQYF. Here the CDR3 DNA reads TGTGCCAGCAGCTTAGACAGAGGGAGAAGAACTATTAAAGAGACCCAGTACTTC.